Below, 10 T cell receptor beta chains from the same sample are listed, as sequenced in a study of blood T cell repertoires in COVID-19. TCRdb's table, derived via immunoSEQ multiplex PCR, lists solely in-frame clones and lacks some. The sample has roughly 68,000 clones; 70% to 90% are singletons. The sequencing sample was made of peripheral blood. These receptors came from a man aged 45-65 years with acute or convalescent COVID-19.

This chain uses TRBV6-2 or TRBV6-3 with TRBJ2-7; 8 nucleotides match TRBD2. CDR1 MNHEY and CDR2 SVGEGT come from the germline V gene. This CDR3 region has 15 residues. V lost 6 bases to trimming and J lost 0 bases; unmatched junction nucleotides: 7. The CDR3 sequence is CASSLLGGDSYEQYF. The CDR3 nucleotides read TGTGCCAGCAGCCTACTCGGGGGGGACTCCTACGAGCAGTACTTC.

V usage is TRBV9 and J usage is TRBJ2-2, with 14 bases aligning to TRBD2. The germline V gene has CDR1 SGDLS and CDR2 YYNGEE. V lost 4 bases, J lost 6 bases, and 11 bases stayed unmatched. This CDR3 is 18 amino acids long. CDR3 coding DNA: TGTGCCAGCAGCTCCCCGACTAGCGGGGGGGCCCTCTCCGGGGAGCTGTTTTTT. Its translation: CASSSPTSGGALSGELFF. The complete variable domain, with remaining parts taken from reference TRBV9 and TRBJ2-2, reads DSGVTQTPKHLITATGQRVTLRCSPRSGDLSVYWYQQSLDQGLQFLIQYYNGEERAKGNILERFSAQQFPDLHSELNLSSLELGDSALYFCASSSPTSGGALSGELFFGEGSRLTVL.

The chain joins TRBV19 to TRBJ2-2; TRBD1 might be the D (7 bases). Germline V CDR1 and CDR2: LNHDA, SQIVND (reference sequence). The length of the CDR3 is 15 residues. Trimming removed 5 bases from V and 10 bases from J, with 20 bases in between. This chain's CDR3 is CASSWGLHRGVELFF. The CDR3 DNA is TGTGCCAGTAGTTGGGGACTCCACAGGGGAGTGGAGCTGTTTTTT.

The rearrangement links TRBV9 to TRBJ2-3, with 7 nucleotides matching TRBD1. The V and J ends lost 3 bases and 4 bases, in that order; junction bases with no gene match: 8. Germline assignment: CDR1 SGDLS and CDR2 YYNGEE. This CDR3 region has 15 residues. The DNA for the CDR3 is TGTGCCAGCAGCGGAACGGGACAGCCCCCAGATACGCAGTATTTT. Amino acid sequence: CASSGTGQPPDTQYF.

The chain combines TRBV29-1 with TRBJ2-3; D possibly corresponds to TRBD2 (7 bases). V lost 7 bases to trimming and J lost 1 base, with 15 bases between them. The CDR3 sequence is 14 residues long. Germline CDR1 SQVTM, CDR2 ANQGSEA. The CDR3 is CSGGPGLRTDTQYF. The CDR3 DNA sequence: TGCAGCGGGGGGCCGGGACTACGCACAGATACGCAGTATTTT.

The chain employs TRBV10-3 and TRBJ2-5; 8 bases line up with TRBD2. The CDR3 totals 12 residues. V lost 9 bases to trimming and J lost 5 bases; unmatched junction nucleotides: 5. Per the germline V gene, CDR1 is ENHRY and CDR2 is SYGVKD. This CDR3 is CAIAGGRETQYF. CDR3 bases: TGTGCCATTGCGGGGGGCAGGGAGACCCAGTACTTC.

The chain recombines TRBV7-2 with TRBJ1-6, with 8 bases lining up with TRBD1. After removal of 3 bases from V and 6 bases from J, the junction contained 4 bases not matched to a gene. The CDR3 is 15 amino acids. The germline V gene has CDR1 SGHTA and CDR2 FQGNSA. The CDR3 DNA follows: TGTGCCAGCAGCTTTGGACAGGGTGGTAATTCACCCCTCCACTTT. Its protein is CASSFGQGGNSPLHF.

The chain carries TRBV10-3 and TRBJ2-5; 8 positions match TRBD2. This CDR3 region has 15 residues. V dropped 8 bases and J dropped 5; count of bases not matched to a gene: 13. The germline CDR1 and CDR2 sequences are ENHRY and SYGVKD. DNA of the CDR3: TGTGCCATCGGATCGGGGGGGCGGTCGTGGGAGACCCAGTACTTC. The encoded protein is CAIGSGGRSWETQYF.

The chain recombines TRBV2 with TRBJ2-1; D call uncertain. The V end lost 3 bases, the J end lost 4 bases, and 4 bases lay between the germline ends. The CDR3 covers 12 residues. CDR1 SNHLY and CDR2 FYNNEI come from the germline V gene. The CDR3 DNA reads TGTGCCAGCAGTGAGAGTTACAATGAGCAGTTCTTC. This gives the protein CASSESYNEQFF.

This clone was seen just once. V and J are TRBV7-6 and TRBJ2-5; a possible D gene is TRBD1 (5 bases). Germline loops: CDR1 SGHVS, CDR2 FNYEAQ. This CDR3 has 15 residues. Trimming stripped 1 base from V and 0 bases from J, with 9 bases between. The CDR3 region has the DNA TGTGCCAGCAGCTTAGGGGTCAGGGACCAAGAGACCCAGTACTTC. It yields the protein CASSLGVRDQETQYF.